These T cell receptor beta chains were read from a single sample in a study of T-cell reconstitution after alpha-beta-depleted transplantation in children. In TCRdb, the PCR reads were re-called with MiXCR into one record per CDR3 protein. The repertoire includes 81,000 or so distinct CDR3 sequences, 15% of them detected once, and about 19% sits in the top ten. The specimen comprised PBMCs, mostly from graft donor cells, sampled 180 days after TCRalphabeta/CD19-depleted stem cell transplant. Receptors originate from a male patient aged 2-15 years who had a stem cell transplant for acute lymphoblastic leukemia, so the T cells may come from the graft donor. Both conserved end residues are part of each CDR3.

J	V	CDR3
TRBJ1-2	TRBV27	CASSRYRAPNYGYTF
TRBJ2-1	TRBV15	CATSRDMGQGKGQFF
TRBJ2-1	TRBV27	CASSLGGNEQFF
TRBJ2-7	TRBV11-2	CASSLDRYSYEQYF
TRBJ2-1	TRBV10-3	CAISFPGLADNEQFF
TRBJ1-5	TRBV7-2	CPSSLPRGSGNQPQHF
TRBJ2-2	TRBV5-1	CASSLVGTSRNTGELFF
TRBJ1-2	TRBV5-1	CASTQDSSGYTF
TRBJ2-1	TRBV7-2	CASSLDSGGYNEQFF
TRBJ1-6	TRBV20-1	CSASVRSTSPLHF
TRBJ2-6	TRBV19	CASSIRGGLGANVLTF
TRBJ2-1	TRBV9	CASSAGGGDEQFF
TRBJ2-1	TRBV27	CASTLSRLAGSYEQFF
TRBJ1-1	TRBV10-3	CAISEPNTEAFF
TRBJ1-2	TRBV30	CAWSVQGSYGYTF
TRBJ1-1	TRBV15	CATSRGSGNTEAFF
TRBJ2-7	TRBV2	CASRPTVTESYEQYF
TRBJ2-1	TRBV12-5	CASGPRGGYSSYNEQFF
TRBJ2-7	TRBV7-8	CASSLESWIGKSYEQYF
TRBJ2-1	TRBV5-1	CASSLTPGLATNEQFF
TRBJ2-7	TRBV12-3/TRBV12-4	CASSLQGPTYEQYF
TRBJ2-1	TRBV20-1	CSANRGAGVTYNEQFF